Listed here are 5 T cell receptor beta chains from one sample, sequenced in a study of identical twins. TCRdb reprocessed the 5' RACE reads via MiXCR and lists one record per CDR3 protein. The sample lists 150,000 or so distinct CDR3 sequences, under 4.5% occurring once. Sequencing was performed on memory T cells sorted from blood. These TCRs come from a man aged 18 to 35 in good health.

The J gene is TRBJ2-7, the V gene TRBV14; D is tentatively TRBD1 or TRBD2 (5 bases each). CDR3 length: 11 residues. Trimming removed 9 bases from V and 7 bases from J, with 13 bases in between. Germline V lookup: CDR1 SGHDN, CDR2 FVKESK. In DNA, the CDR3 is TGTGCCAGAGACGGAGAGGGGGAGCAGTACGTC. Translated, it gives CARDGEGEQYV.

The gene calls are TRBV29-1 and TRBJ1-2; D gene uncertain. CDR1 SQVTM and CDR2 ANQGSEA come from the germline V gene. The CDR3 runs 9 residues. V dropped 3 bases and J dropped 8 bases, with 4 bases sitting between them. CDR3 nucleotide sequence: TGCAGCGTTGATCCGGGCTACACCTTC. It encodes CSVDPGYTF.

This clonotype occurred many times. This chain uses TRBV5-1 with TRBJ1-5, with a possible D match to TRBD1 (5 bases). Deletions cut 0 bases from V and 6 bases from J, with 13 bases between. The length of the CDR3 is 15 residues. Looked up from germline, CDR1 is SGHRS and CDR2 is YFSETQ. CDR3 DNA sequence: TGCGCCAGCAGCTTGGATTCGGGGGTTGGTCAGCCCCAGCATTTT. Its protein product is CASSLDSGVGQPQHF.

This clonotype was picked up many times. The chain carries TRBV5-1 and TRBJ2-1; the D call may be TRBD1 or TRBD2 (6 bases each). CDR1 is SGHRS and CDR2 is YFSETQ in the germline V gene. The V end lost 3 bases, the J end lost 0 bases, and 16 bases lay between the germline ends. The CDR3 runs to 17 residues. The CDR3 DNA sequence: TGCGCCAGCAGCTCGGGGCCGGGGGCGACCTCCTACAATGAGCAGTTCTTC. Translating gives CASSSGPGATSYNEQFF.

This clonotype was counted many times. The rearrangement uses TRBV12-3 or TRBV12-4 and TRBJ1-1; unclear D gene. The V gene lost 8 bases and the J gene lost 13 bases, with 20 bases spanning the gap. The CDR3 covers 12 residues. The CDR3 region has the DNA TGTGCCAGCGGTCGGGGAGGGAACGATGGTTTCTTT. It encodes CASGRGGNDGFF.